This TCR beta chain was observed in a study of response to subunit inactivated influenza vaccine. V lost 6 bases and J lost 2, with 13 bases in between. CDR1 is MNHNS, CDR2 SASEGT, per germline. The CDR3 totals 15 residues. MiXCR, run by TCRdb on the RT-PCR reads, gives a single entry per CDR3 protein. The sample lists approximately 480,000 distinct CDR3 sequences; approximately 10% were seen once. Findings and caveats of the study: Authors proposed each seasonal influenza vaccination draws in few new T cells.

In its sample, this clonotype was seen many times. Its antigen is not identified. The sample here was PBMCs from blood, taken about 6 weeks after vaccination. This sequence originates from a man aged 50 or older who received an inactivated influenza vaccine. The chain recombines TRBV6-1 with TRBJ1-4; D gene unclear. The DNA of the CDR3 is TGTGCCAGCAGCCTATCCCCCGGGACTAATGAAAAACTGTTTTTT. As protein: CASSLSPGTNEKLFF.